This TCR beta chain was captured in a study of T cell responses to AZD1222 COVID-19 vaccine. Data came from immunoSEQ multiplex PCR; TCRdb stores just in-frame clones and leaves some out. The sample has approximately 35,000 clones, about nine tenths seen once. The sequences come from peripheral blood, collected 28 days after the second AZD1222 dose. This receptor was taken from an adult who received the AZD1222 COVID-19 vaccine.

CDR3 region: CASHPTGGDPYNEQFF. In DNA form, the CDR3 reads TGCGCCAGCCACCCGACAGGGGGCGACCCCTACAATGAGCAGTTCTTC. This chain connects TRBV5-1 to TRBJ2-1, with 10 bases identical to TRBD1. Germline-derived CDR1 and CDR2 are SGHRS and YFSETQ. The ends lost 7 bases at V and 2 bases at J; junction bases unmatched: 9. The CDR3 has 16 residues.